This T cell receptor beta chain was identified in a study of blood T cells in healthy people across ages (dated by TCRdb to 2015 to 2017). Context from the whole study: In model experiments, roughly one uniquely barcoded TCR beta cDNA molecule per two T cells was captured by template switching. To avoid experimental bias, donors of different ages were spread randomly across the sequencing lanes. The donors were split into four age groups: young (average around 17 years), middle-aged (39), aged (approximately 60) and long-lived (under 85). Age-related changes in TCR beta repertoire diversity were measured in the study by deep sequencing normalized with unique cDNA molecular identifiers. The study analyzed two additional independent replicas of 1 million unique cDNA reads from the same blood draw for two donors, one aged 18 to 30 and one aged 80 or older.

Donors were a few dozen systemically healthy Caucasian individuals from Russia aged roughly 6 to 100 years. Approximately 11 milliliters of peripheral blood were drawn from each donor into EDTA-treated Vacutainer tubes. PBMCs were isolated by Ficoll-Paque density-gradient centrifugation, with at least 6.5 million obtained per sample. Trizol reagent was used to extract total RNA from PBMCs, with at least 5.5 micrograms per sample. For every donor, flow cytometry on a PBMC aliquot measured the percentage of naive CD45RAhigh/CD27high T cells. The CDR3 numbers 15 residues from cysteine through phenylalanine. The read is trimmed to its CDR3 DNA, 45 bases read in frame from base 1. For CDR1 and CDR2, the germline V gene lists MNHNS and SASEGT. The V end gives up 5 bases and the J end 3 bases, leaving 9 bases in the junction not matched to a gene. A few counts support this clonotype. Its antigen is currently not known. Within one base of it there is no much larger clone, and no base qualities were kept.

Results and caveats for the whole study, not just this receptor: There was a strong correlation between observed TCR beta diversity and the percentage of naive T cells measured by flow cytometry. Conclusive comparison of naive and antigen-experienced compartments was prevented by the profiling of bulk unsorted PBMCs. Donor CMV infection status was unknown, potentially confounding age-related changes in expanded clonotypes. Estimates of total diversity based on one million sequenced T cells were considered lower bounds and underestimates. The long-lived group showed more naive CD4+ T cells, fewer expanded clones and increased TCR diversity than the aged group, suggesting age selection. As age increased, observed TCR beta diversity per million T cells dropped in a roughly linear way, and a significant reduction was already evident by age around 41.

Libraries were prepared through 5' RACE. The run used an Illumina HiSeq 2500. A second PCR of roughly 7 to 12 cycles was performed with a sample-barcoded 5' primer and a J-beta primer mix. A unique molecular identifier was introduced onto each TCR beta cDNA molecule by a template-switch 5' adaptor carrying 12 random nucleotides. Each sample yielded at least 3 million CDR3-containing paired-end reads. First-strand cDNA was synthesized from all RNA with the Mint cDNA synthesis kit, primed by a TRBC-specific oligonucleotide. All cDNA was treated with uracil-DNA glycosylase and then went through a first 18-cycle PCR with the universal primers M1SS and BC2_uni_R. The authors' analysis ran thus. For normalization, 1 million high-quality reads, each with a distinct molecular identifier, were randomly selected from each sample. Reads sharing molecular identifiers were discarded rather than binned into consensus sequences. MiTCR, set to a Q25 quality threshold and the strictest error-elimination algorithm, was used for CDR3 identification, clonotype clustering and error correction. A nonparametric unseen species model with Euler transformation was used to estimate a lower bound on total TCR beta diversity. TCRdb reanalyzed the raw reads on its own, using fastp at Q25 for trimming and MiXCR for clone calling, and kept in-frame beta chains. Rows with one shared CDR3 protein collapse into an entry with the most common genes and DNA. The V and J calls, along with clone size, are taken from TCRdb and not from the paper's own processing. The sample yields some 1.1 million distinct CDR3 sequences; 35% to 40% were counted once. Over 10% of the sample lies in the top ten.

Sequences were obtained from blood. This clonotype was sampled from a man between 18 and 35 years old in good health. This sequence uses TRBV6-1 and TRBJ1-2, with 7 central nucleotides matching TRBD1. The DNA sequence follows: TGTGCCAGCAGTCCCAGGACAGGAGGTGACTATGGCTACACCTTC. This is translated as CASSPRTGGDYGYTF.